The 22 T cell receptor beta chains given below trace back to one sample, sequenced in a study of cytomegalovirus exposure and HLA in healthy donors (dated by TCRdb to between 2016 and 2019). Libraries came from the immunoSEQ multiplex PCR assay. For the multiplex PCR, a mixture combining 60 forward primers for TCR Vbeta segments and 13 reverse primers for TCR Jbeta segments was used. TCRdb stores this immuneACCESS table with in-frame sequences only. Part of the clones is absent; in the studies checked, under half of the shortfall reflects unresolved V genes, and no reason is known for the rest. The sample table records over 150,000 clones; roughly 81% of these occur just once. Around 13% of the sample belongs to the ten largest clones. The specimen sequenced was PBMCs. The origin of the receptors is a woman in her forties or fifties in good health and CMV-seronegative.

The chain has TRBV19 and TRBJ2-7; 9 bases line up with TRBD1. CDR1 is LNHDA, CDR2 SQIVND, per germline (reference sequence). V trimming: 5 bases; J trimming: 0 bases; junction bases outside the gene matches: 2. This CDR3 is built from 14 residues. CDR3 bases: TGTGCCAGTAGTCAACAGGGGGCCTCCTACGAGCAGTACTTC. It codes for CASSQQGASYEQYF.

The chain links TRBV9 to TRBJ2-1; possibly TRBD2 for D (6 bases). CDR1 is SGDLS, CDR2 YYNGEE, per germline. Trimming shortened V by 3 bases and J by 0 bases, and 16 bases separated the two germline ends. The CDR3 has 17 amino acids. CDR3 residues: CASSGTPEGGSYNEQFF. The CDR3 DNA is TGTGCCAGCAGCGGGACCCCCGAGGGAGGCTCCTACAATGAGCAGTTCTTC. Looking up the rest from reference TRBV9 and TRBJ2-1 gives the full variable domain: DSGVTQTPKHLITATGQRVTLRCSPRSGDLSVYWYQQSLDQGLQFLIQYYNGEERAKGNILERFSAQQFPDLHSELNLSSLELGDSALYFCASSGTPEGGSYNEQFFGPGTRLTVL.

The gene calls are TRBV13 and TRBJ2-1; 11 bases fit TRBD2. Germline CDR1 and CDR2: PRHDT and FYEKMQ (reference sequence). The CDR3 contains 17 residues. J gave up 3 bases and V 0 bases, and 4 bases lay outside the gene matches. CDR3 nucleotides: TGTGCCAGCAGCTTAGGGCTAGCGGGGGGCTTCTACAATGAGCAGTTCTTC. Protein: CASSLGLAGGFYNEQFF.

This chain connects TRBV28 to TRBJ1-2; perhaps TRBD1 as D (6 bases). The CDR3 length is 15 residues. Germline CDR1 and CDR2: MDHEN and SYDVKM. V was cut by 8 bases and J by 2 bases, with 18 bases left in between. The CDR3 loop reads CASGSELTGNYGYTF. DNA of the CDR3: TGTGCCAGCGGAAGTGAGTTAACAGGGAACTATGGCTACACCTTC.

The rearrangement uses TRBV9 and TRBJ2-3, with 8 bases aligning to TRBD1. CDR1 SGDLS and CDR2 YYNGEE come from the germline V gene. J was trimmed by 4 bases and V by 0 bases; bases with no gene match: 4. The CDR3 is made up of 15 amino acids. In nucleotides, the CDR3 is TGTGCCAGCAGCGTAGGGACAGGGAGGTCAGATACGCAGTATTTT. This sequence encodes CASSVGTGRSDTQYF.

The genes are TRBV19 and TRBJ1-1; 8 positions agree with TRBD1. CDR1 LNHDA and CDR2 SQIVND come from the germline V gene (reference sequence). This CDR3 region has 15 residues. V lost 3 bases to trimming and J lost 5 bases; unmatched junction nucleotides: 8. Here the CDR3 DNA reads TGTGCCAGTAGTATCCCAGGACAGGGAACGACTGAAGCTTTCTTT. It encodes CASSIPGQGTTEAFF.

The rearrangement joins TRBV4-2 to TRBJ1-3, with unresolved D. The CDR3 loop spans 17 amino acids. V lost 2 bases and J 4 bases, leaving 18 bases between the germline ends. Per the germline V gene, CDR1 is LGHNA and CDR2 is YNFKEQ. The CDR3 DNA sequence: TGTGCCAGCAGCCAACCCCAGGAGGGATTCTCCGGAAACACCATATATTTT. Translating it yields CASSQPQEGFSGNTIYF.

The CDR3 bases are TGTGCCAGCAGCAAGGGACAGGTGAACGAGCAGTACTTC. This codes for CASSKGQVNEQYF. The chain employs TRBV11-2 and TRBJ2-7, with 8 bases matching TRBD1. CDR1 and CDR2 (germline): SGHAT, FQNNGV. Germline trimming cut 5 bases from V and 5 bases from J; bases unmatched to any gene: 5. The CDR3 contains 13 residues.

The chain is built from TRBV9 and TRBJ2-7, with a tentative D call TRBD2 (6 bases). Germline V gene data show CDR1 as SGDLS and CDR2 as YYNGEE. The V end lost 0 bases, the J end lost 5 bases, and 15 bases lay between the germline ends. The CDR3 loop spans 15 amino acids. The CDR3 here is CASSVADLPGDEQYF. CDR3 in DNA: TGTGCCAGCAGCGTAGCTGACCTCCCGGGGGACGAGCAGTACTTC.

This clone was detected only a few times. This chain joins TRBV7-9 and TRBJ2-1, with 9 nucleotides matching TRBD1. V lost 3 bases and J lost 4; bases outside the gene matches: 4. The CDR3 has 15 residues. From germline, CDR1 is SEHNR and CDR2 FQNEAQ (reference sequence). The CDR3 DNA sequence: TGTGCCAGCAGCTTGGGACAGGGCTTATACAATGAGCAGTTCTTC. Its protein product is CASSLGQGLYNEQFF.

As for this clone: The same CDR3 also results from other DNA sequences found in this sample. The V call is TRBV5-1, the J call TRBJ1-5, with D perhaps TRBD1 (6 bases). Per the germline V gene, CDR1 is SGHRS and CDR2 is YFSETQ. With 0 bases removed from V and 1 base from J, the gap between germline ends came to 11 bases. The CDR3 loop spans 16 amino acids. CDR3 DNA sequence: TGCGCCAGCAGCTTGGAGGGGCAGGGGAGCAATCAGCCCCAGCATTTT. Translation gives CASSLEGQGSNQPQHF. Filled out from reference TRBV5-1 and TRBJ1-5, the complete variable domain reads KAGVTQTPRYLIKTRGQQVTLSCSPISGHRSVSWYQQTPGQGLQFLFEYFSETQRNKGNFPGRFSGRQFSNSRSEMNVSTLELGDSALYLCASSLEGQGSNQPQHFGDGTRLSIL.

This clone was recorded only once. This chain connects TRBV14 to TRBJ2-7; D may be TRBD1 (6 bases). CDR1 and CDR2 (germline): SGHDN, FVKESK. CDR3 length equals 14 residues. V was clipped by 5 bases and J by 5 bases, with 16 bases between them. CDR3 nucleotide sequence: TGTGCCAGCAGCAAATCACAGGGCTTCCACGAGCAGTACTTC. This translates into CASSKSQGFHEQYF.

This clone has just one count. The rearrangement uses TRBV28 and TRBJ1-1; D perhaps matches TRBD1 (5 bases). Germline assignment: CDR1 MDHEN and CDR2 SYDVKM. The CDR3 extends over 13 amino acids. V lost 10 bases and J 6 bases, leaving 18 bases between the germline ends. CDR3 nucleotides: TGTGCCATAGGGGCCGTAGAAACCCCTGAAGCTTTCTTT. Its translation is CAIGAVETPEAFF.

This CDR3 is CASSATRDTEAFF. In DNA, the CDR3 is TGTGCCAGCAGCGCAACACGGGACACTGAAGCTTTCTTT. The chain links TRBV7-6 to TRBJ1-1; no firm D call. This CDR3 has 13 residues. Germline V lookup: CDR1 SGHVS, CDR2 FNYEAQ. The V gene lost 5 bases and the J gene lost 3 bases, with 10 bases spanning the gap.

The CDR3 sequence is CASSFNIRTEAFF. The DNA for the CDR3 is TGTGCCAGCAGCTTTAATATCCGGACTGAAGCTTTCTTT. The J gene is TRBJ1-1, the V gene TRBV7-2; no definite D call. The V gene lost 3 bases and the J gene lost 5 bases, with 10 bases spanning the gap. From germline, CDR1 is SGHTA and CDR2 FQGNSA. This CDR3 contains 13 residues.

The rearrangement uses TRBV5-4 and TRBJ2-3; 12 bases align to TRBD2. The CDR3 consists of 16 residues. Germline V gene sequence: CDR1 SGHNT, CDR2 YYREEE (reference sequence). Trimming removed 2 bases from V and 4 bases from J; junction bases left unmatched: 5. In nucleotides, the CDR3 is TGTGCCAGCAGCTTAGGACTAGCGGGACTTCCAGATACGCAGTATTTT. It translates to CASSLGLAGLPDTQYF.

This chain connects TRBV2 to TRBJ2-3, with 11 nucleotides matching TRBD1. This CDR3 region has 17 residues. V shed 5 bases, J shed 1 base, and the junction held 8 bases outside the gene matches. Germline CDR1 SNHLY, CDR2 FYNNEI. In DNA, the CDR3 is TGTGCCAGCAGTCCATTCGGGACAGGGGGAGGCACAGATACGCAGTATTTT. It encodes CASSPFGTGGGTDTQYF.

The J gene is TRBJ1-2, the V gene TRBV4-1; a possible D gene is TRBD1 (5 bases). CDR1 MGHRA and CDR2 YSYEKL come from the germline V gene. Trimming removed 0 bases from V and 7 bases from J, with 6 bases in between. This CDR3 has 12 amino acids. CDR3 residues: CASSQEGGGYTF. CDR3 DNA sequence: TGCGCCAGCAGCCAAGAGGGGGGTGGCTACACCTTC.

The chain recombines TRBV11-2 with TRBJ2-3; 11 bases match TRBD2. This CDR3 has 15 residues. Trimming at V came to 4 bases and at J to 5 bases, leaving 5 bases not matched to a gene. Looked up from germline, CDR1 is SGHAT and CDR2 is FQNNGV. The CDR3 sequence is CASSSPGLAEDTQYF. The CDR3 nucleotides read TGTGCCAGCAGCTCGCCGGGACTAGCGGAAGATACGCAGTATTTT.

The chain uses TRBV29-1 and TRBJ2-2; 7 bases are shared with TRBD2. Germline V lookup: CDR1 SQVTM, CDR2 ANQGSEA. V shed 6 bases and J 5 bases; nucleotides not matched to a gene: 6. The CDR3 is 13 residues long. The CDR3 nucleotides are TGCAGCGTGGCGGGAGAGGGGACCGGGGAGCTGTTTTTT. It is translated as CSVAGEGTGELFF.

The CDR3 coding sequence is TGTGCCAGCAGTTACCCAGGGGGCGCGAGCAATGAGCAGTTCTTC. Its translation: CASSYPGGASNEQFF. The rearrangement links TRBV6-6 to TRBJ2-1; 8 bases map to TRBD1. CDR3 length: 15 residues. Trimming took 2 bases from V and 6 from J; bases not matched to a gene: 6. From germline, CDR1 is MNHNY and CDR2 SVGAGI (reference sequence).

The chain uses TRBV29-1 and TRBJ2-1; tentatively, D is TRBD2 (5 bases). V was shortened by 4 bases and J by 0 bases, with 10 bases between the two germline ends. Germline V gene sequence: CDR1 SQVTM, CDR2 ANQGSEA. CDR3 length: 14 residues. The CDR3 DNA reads TGCAGCGTTGGTGAAGGGAGCTCCTACAATGAGCAGTTCTTC. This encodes CSVGEGSSYNEQFF.